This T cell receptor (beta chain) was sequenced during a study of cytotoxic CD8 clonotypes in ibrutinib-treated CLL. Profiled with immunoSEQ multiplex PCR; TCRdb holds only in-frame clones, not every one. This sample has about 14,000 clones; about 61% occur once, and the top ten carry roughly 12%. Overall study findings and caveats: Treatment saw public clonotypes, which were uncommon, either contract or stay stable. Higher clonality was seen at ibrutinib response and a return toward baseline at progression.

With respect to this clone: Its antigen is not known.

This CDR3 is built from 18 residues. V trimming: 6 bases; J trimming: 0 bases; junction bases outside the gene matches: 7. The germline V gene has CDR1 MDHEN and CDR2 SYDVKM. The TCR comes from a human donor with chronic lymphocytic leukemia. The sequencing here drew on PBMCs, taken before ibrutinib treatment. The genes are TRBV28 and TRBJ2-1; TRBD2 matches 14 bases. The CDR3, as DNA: TGTGCCAGCAGGTACTGGACTAGCGGGAGGAGCTCCTACAATGAGCAGTTCTTC. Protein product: CASRYWTSGRSSYNEQFF.